This T cell receptor (beta chain) was retrieved from a study of OX40 agonist ivuxolimab in advanced cancers. Repertoires were generated with immunoSEQ multiplex PCR, while TCRdb's copy carries only in-frame clones and drops some. Among tens of thousands of clones listed, 90% to 95% were seen once. Looked up from germline, CDR1 is SGHRS and CDR2 is YFSETQ. The CDR3 extends over 17 amino acids. V lost 5 bases, J lost 3 bases, and 14 bases stayed unmatched. The sequence derives from an adult with an advanced solid tumor such as melanoma, head and neck, liver or kidney cancer. The chain has TRBV5-1 and TRBJ1-1; 9 bases fit TRBD1. The sequencing here drew on CD4+ or CD8+ T cells sorted from blood, taken in a trial of the OX40 agonist ivuxolimab. This chain's CDR3 is CASRKHGTGMEDTEAFF. CDR3 DNA: TGCGCCAGCAGGAAACACGGGACAGGGATGGAGGACACTGAAGCTTTCTTT.